These T cell receptor beta chains were read from a single sample in a study of beta chain features in type 1 diabetes. Sequencing was performed with immunoSEQ multiplex PCR; in TCRdb, only in-frame clones are kept and a portion is missing. The sample yields over 20,000 clones, under 50% seen once. Sequences were obtained from stem cell memory CD4+ T cells from blood. These receptors originate from a man aged 25 to 40 with type 1 diabetes. Each CDR3 is given with its conserved first and last residue. D genes are given only for firm matches. Only part of the rows carry a size: once, few, many, or a class if the clone is expanded.

d_gene	abundance	v_gene	j_gene	CDR3aa	CDR3nt
TRBD1	-	TRBV5-1	TRBJ2-7	CASSLRTGLFYEQYF	TGCGCCAGCAGCTTGCGGACAGGTCTTTTCTACGAGCAGTACTTC
-	few	TRBV15	TRBJ1-2	CATSREQGLHTF	TGTGCCACCAGCAGAGAGCAGGGACTTCACACCTTC
TRBD2	-	TRBV18	TRBJ2-1	CASSPRASGRDEQFF	TGCGCCAGCTCACCACGCGCTAGCGGGAGAGATGAGCAGTTCTTC
-	-	TRBV5-4	TRBJ1-2	CASSLPGNFLYGYTF	TGTGCCAGCAGCTTACCAGGGAATTTCCTCTATGGCTACACCTTC
TRBD1	-	TRBV19	TRBJ2-2	CASSPRTGATGELFF	TGTGCCAGTAGTCCCAGGACAGGGGCCACCGGGGAGCTGTTTTTT
-	-	TRBV28	TRBJ1-5	CASSSQGLGSNQPQHF	TGTGCCAGCAGTTCGCAGGGTCTCGGGAGCAATCAGCCCCAGCATTTT
-	-	TRBV7-6	TRBJ2-7	CASSAQDRSYPYF	TGTGCCAGCAGCGCCCAAGACAGGTCTTACCCTTACTTC
TRBD2	once	TRBV5-6	TRBJ2-3	CASSLSGRGTDTQYF	TGTGCCAGCAGCTTAAGCGGGAGAGGCACAGATACGCAGTATTTT
TRBD1	-	TRBV5-5	TRBJ1-2	CASSRTGARAGYTF	TGTGCCAGCAGCCGGACAGGGGCCAGGGCTGGCTACACCTTC
-	-	TRBV7-9	TRBJ2-1	CASSLGRGSYNEQFF	TGTGCCAGCAGCTTGGGGAGGGGGTCCTACAATGAGCAGTTCTTC
TRBD1	few	TRBV7-2	TRBJ2-3	CASSSDRVSTDTQYF	TGTGCCAGCAGCTCCGACAGGGTGAGCACAGATACGCAGTATTTT
TRBD1	-	TRBV5-4	TRBJ2-5	CASSTKTGQAETQYF	TGTGCCAGCAGCACAAAGACAGGGCAGGCAGAGACCCAGTACTTC
-	-	TRBV30	TRBJ1-5	CAWSDVAGPGQPQHF	TGTGCCTGGAGTGATGTCGCAGGGCCCGGTCAGCCCCAGCATTTT
-	-	TRBV2	TRBJ2-3	CASSEATAITDCRF	TGTGCCAGCAGTGAGGCGACAGCTATCACAGATTGTCGCTTT